The next 31 T cell receptor beta chains were all read from a single sample in a study of yellow fever vaccine responses in identical twins (dated 2018 in TCRdb). The library was produced with RT-PCR. Reads for this sample came from an Illumina HiSeq 2500. TCRdb trimmed the raw reads at Q25, called clones with MiXCR and kept productive beta chains. Identical CDR3 protein sequences are pooled into one entry, listed with their most common genes and DNA. This sample holds about 19,000 distinct CDR3 sequences; around 65% were observed only once. The leading ten clones occupy approximately 2.2% of the sample. Sample: T cells from blood (PBMCs), unsorted or a sorted subset (not recorded which), taken before or after yellow fever vaccination (not recorded which). These receptors all stem from a woman aged 18-29 years who received the yellow fever vaccine. Donor details come from another sample of the same person, matched by shared clones.

V and J are TRBV11-1 and TRBJ2-1, with 10 bases that match TRBD2. The trim removed 3 bases at V and 2 bases at J, leaving 13 bases unmatched. CDR1 SGHAT and CDR2 FQDESV come from the germline V gene (reference sequence). The CDR3 sequence is 19 residues long. The CDR3 sequence: CASSFRSGGALVPYNEQFF. CDR3 nucleotides: TGTGCCAGCAGCTTTCGAAGCGGGGGGGCCTTAGTTCCCTACAATGAGCAGTTCTTC.

The chain has TRBV7-6 and TRBJ2-1; D is unclear. The V end lost 4 bases, the J end lost 7 bases, and 8 bases lay between the germline ends. This CDR3 comprises 12 residues. Germline CDR1 SGHVS, CDR2 FNYEAQ. The CDR3 loop is CASSWLGNEQFF. For the CDR3, the DNA is TGTGCCAGCAGCTGGCTGGGGAATGAGCAGTTCTTC. Combining the CDR3 with reference TRBV7-6 and TRBJ2-1 gives the whole variable domain GAGVSQSPRYKVTKRGQDVALRCDPISGHVSLYWYRQALGQGPEFLTYFNYEAQQDKSGLPNDRFSAERPEGSISTLTIQRTEQRDSAMYRCASSWLGNEQFFGPGTRLTVL.

This sequence joins TRBV11-1 and TRBJ1-1; D gene ambiguous. V lost 2 bases to trimming and J lost 0 bases, with 7 bases between them. The CDR3 runs to 14 residues. The germline gives CDR1 SGHAT, CDR2 FQDESV (reference sequence). The CDR3 region has the DNA TGTGCCAGCAGCTTAACAAACATGAACACTGAAGCTTTCTTT. Amino acid sequence: CASSLTNMNTEAFF.

The chain carries TRBV9 and TRBJ1-2; D not resolved. The CDR3 loop spans 12 amino acids. Germline V lookup: CDR1 SGDLS, CDR2 YYNGEE. V lost 0 bases and J lost 6, with 6 bases in between. The CDR3 loop reads CASSVAGDGYTF. The DNA of the CDR3 is TGTGCCAGCAGCGTAGCCGGCGATGGCTACACCTTC.

The genes are TRBV2 and TRBJ2-1; TRBD2 matches 7 bases. The CDR3 covers 14 residues. V trimming: 6 bases; J trimming: 2 bases; junction bases outside the gene matches: 4. Germline loops: CDR1 SNHLY, CDR2 FYNNEI. CDR3 protein: CASRASGPYNEQFF. The CDR3 DNA reads TGTGCCAGCAGGGCTAGCGGACCCTACAATGAGCAGTTCTTC.

CDR3 sequence: CASSQEEGAGANVLTF. CDR3 coding DNA: TGCGCCAGCAGCCAAGAAGAAGGGGCTGGGGCCAACGTCCTGACTTTC. The chain joins TRBV4-1 to TRBJ2-6; a weak D match, TRBD1 (5 bases). The CDR3 is 16 amino acids. Per the germline V gene, CDR1 is MGHRA and CDR2 is YSYEKL. With 0 bases removed from V and 2 bases from J, the gap between germline ends came to 8 bases.

The table lists this clonotype with a count of one. V and J are TRBV3-1 and TRBJ2-1, with 7 positions matching TRBD1. V gave up 1 base and J gave up 2 bases; unmatched junction bases: 2. Germline CDR1 is LGHDT and CDR2 is YNNKEL (reference sequence). The CDR3 runs 15 residues. The CDR3 region has the DNA TGTGCCAGCAGCCAAGGACAGGGACCCTACAATGAGCAGTTCTTC. Protein product: CASSQGQGPYNEQFF.

The CDR3 loop reads CAITHNDAYEQYF. Written as DNA, the CDR3 is TGTGCCATCACCCATAACGATGCCTACGAGCAGTACTTC. The chain employs TRBV10-3 and TRBJ2-7; no reliable D call. Trimming took 7 bases from V and 2 from J, leaving 12 bases between them. Germline V gene sequence: CDR1 ENHRY, CDR2 SYGVKD. The CDR3 spans 13 residues.

With respect to this clonotype: At one boundary the junction diverges from the germline segment, which might be a read error. The gene calls are TRBV18 and TRBJ2-1, with D unresolved. The CDR3 has 15 amino acids. From germline, CDR1 is KGHSH and CDR2 LQKENI. The CDR3 protein is CASSQSGTTYYEQFF. CDR3 DNA: TGTGCCAGCTCACAATCGGGCACGACCTACTATGAGCAGTTCTTC.

This clonotype came up a few times. The chain joins TRBV12-3 or TRBV12-4 to TRBJ2-6; no clear D. CDR3 length equals 14 residues. With 2 bases removed from V and 2 bases from J, the gap between germline ends came to 4 bases. The CDR3 DNA reads as TGTGCCAGCAGTTTAACGGCTGGGGCCAACGTCCTGACTTTC. Translating gives CASSLTAGANVLTF.

The rearrangement joins TRBV12-3 or TRBV12-4 to TRBJ2-5, with TRBD2 as a possible D gene (5 bases). V lost 5 bases to trimming and J lost 3 bases, with 16 bases between them. The CDR3 runs 15 residues. For the CDR3, the DNA is TGTGCCAGCAGTCCGCACATAAGCGGAGAAGAGACCCAGTACTTC. Its translation: CASSPHISGEETQYF.

The CDR3 DNA sequence: TGTGCCAGCAGCTTATTTGGGGGCGGTGGAAACACCATATATTTT. Its translation: CASSLFGGGGNTIYF. This chain joins TRBV11-1 and TRBJ1-3; D is possibly TRBD1 (6 bases). Trimming left V 2 bases short and J 3 bases short, with 11 bases between. CDR3 length: 15 amino acids. Per the germline V gene, CDR1 is SGHAT and CDR2 is FQDESV (reference sequence).

The V call is TRBV29-1, the J call TRBJ2-1; the match to TRBD2 covers 10 bases. Germline V gives CDR1 SQVTM, CDR2 ANQGSEA. CDR3 size: 13 residues. V shed 7 bases and J 7 bases; nucleotides not matched to a gene: 7. The CDR3 DNA is TGCAGCGCTCGTAGCGGGGGGATTAATGAGCAGTTCTTC. Amino acid sequence: CSARSGGINEQFF.

V is TRBV2 and J is TRBJ2-2; D remains ambiguous. CDR1 and CDR2 (germline): SNHLY, FYNNEI. The CDR3 is 15 amino acids. Trimming removed 1 base at V and 3 bases at J, with 9 bases between. In DNA form, the CDR3 reads TGTGCCAGCAGTGAAGGCCAAAGGGACACCGGGGAGCTGTTTTTT. Protein sequence: CASSEGQRDTGELFF.

The V call is TRBV28, the J call TRBJ1-2; D is possibly TRBD1 (6 bases). Deletions cut 3 bases from V and 4 bases from J, with 9 bases between. This CDR3 spans 13 amino acids. Germline loops: CDR1 MDHEN, CDR2 SYDVKM. CDR3 bases: TGTGCCAGCAGTTTGCAGGGGTTCTATGGCTACACCTTC. Translation gives CASSLQGFYGYTF.

The chain combines TRBV2 with TRBJ2-1, with 14 positions matching TRBD2. CDR3 size: 14 residues. V trimming: 8 bases; J trimming: 8 bases; junction bases outside the gene matches: 5. Germline CDR1 and CDR2: SNHLY and FYNNEI. CDR3 region: CASVGLAGADEQFF. As DNA, the CDR3 is TGTGCCAGCGTGGGACTAGCGGGAGCAGATGAGCAGTTCTTC.

The chain has TRBV3-1 and TRBJ2-6; D remains unclear. The V and J ends lost 1 base and 1 base respectively, with 5 bases between them. Germline assignment: CDR1 LGHDT and CDR2 YNNKEL (reference sequence). The CDR3 totals 15 residues. The CDR3 DNA follows: TGTGCCAGCAGCCAAGTCAGGTCTGGGGCCAACGTCCTGACTTTC. This encodes CASSQVRSGANVLTF.

On this clonotype: The junction departs from the called germline gene at one end, perhaps through a read error. The genes are TRBV3-1 and TRBJ2-5, with D unclear. Germline V gene sequence: CDR1 LGHDT, CDR2 YNNKEL (reference sequence). The CDR3 contains 11 residues. CDR3 protein: CASGQEETQYF. In DNA, the CDR3 is TGTGCCAGCGGCCAGGAAGAGACCCAGTACTTC.

CDR3 in DNA: TGTGCCAGCAGCCCGGGGACAGGGAAAATCGACGAGCAGTACGTC. It yields the protein CASSPGTGKIDEQYV. V is TRBV7-9 and J is TRBJ2-7; 9 nucleotides match TRBD1. The CDR3 consists of 15 residues. After removal of 5 bases from V and 5 bases from J, the junction contained 10 bases not matched to a gene. Germline CDR1 is SEHNR and CDR2 is FQNEAQ (reference sequence).

The rearrangement joins TRBV29-1 to TRBJ2-6, with D unresolved. The V end lost 3 bases, the J end lost 2 bases, and 5 bases lay between the germline ends. This CDR3 is built from 13 residues. The V gene's germline CDR1 is SQVTM and CDR2 ANQGSEA. CDR3 coding DNA: TGCAGCGTTGACACCCCTGGGGCCAACGTCCTGACTTTC. Translated, it gives CSVDTPGANVLTF.

The rearrangement joins TRBV5-1 to TRBJ2-1; D uncertain. Germline-derived CDR1 and CDR2 are SGHRS and YFSETQ. This CDR3 has 14 residues. V was trimmed by 0 bases and J by 9 bases, leaving 13 bases between them. CDR3 sequence: CASSLAVTSGEQFF. The CDR3 region has the DNA TGCGCCAGCAGCTTGGCGGTAACTTCTGGTGAGCAGTTCTTC.

This chain connects TRBV2 to TRBJ2-7; D possibly matches TRBD1 or TRBD2 (6 bases each). Germline CDR1 SNHLY, CDR2 FYNNEI. The CDR3 runs to 16 residues. V shed 5 bases and J shed 0 bases, with 17 bases lying between them. For the CDR3, the DNA is TGTGCCAGCAGTACCCCTTGGGGGGCGAGCTCCTACGAGCAGTACTTC. The encoded protein is CASSTPWGASSYEQYF.

The chain is built from TRBV18 and TRBJ2-3, with TRBD2 identical over 14 bases. V gave up 4 bases and J gave up 6 bases; unmatched junction bases: 6. This CDR3 is built from 16 residues. The V gene's germline CDR1 is KGHSH and CDR2 LQKENI. CDR3 sequence: CASSLGLAGGGDTQYF. The DNA of the CDR3 is TGTGCCAGCTCACTCGGACTAGCGGGAGGAGGGGATACGCAGTATTTT.

The table lists this clonotype with a count of one. The chain links TRBV2 to TRBJ2-2; D ambiguous. The CDR3 extends over 13 amino acids. The V end lost 5 bases, the J end lost 7 bases, and 11 bases lay between the germline ends. Germline values: CDR1 SNHLY, CDR2 FYNNEI. The CDR3 sequence: CASSNLGLGELFF. As DNA, the CDR3 is TGTGCCAGCAGTAATCTAGGGCTCGGGGAGCTGTTTTTT.

A few counts support this clonotype. The chain employs TRBV18 and TRBJ2-5; no firm D call. The length of the CDR3 is 11 residues. The germline CDR1 and CDR2 sequences are KGHSH and LQKENI. V gave up 4 bases and J gave up 5 bases, with 5 bases separating them. CDR3 protein: CASSRYETQYF. The CDR3 bases are TGTGCCAGCTCACGCTATGAGACCCAGTACTTC.

This chain uses TRBV11-1 with TRBJ2-5; D might be TRBD1 (5 bases). The ends were cut back, 2 bases at V and 2 bases at J, with 9 bases in the middle. Germline V gene sequence: CDR1 SGHAT, CDR2 FQDESV (reference sequence). The CDR3 length is 14 residues. The CDR3: CASSLSREQETQYF. In DNA form, the CDR3 reads TGTGCCAGCAGCTTATCCAGGGAACAAGAGACCCAGTACTTC.

The chain recombines TRBV2 with TRBJ1-2; D uncertain. CDR1 is SNHLY, CDR2 FYNNEI, per germline. Trimming took 3 bases from V and 5 from J, leaving 7 bases between them. CDR3 size: 12 residues. DNA for the CDR3: TGTGCCAGCAGTGATGATTTTTATGGCTACACCTTC. As protein: CASSDDFYGYTF.

This clonotype was picked up a small number of times. The rearrangement uses TRBV5-4 and TRBJ1-1; D possibly corresponds to TRBD1 (6 bases). Germline values: CDR1 SGHNT, CDR2 YYREEE (reference sequence). The CDR3 consists of 16 residues. V lost 2 bases and J lost 0, with 14 bases in between. The CDR3 DNA reads as TGTGCCAGCAGCTTTGGGGACATCGGACTGAACACTGAAGCTTTCTTT. Amino acids: CASSFGDIGLNTEAFF.

The V and J genes are TRBV19 and TRBJ1-5; 7 bases fit TRBD1. V was clipped by 3 bases and J by 5 bases; unmatched bases: 13. Germline V gene data show CDR1 as LNHDA and CDR2 as SQIVND (reference sequence). The CDR3 extends over 17 amino acids. The CDR3 nucleotides read TGTGCCAGTAGTATCAGCCCTATGGACAGGTGGGATCAGCCCCAGCATTTT. Protein sequence: CASSISPMDRWDQPQHF.

The chain has TRBV5-5 and TRBJ2-3; no definite D call. This CDR3 has 13 amino acids. Trimming removed 0 bases from V and 1 base from J, with 3 bases in between. CDR1 is SGHKS and CDR2 is YYEKEE in the germline V gene (reference sequence). The DNA of the CDR3 is TGTGCCAGCAGCTTGGTAGGCACAGATACGCAGTATTTT. The encoded protein is CASSLVGTDTQYF.

A few counts support this clonotype. J is TRBJ2-7 and V is TRBV2, with TRBD2 as a possible D gene (6 bases). In germline, CDR1 is SNHLY, CDR2 FYNNEI. The CDR3 has 13 amino acids. Trimming pared 0 bases from V and 3 bases from J, leaving 6 bases between. The CDR3 DNA sequence: TGTGCCAGCAGTGAAGCGCGGGGCTACGAGCAGTACGTC. Protein: CASSEARGYEQYV.